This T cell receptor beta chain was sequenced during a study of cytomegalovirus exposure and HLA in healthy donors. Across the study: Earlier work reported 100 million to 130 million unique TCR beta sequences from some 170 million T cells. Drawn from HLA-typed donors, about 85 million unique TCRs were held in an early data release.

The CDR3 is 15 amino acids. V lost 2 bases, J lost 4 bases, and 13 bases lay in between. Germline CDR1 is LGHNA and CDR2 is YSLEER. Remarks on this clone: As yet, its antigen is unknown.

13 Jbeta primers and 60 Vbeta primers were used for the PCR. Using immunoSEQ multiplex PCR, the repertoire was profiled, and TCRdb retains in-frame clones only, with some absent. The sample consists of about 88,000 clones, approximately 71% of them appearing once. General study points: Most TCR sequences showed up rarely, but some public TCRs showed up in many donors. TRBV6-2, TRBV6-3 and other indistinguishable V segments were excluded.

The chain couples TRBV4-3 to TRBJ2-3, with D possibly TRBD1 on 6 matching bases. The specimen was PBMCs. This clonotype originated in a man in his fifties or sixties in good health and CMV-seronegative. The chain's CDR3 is CASSQPGSGADTQYF. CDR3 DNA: TGCGCCAGCAGCCAACCGGGCTCAGGGGCAGATACGCAGTATTTT.